Listed below are T cell receptor beta chains from one sample, sequenced in a study of shared clonotypes between healthy human individuals. Data came from immunoSEQ multiplex PCR; TCRdb stores just in-frame clones and leaves some out. The repertoire holds fewer than 1.8 million clones, with about 98.5% as singletons. The sample taken for sequencing was naive CD4+ T cells sorted from blood. The origin of the receptors is a man aged 30 to 39 in good health. The CDR3 runs from the conserved cysteine through the conserved F or W. Fields, in order: J gene, clone size, D gene, V gene, CDR3 DNA, CDR3 protein. A D gene is named only where the DNA matches it firmly. Not all rows give a size; the values are once, few, many and, for expanded clones, a class.

TRBJ1-1 | . | . | TRBV25-1 | TGTGCCAGCAGTGAGCCCGGACAGTCGAACACTGAAGCTTTCTTT | CASSEPGQSNTEAFF
TRBJ2-7 | . | . | TRBV28 | TGTGCCAGCAGTTTAACGCGGAATATCTACGAGCAGTACTTC | CASSLTRNIYEQYF
TRBJ2-7 | . | . | TRBV6-5 | TGTGCCAGCAGTTACTCAGGGCATGTAAACGAGCAGTACTTC | CASSYSGHVNEQYF
TRBJ2-1 | . | . | TRBV5-4 | TGTGCCAGCAGCTTATCCCGAGGGACTTACAATGAGCAGTTCTTC | CASSLSRGTYNEQFF
TRBJ1-3 | . | . | TRBV18 | TGTGCCAGCTCACCAATTGATAAGGGGAGCTCTGGAAACACCATATATTTT | CASSPIDKGSSGNTIYF
TRBJ2-7 | . | . | TRBV7-9 | TGTGCCAGCAGCTTAAATGTTGAGCAGTACTTC | CASSLNVEQYF
TRBJ2-1 | . | . | TRBV11-2 | TGTGCCAGCAGCTTAGATCTAGTGGGTTGGCAGTTCTTC | CASSLDLVGWQFF
TRBJ2-3 | . | . | TRBV5-1 | TGCGCCAGCAGCTCTCGCTTAGACAGCACAGATACGCAGTATTTT | CASSSRLDSTDTQYF
TRBJ1-1 | . | . | TRBV28 | TGTGCCAGCAGGGACAGACTGAACACTGAAGCTTTCTTT | CASRDRLNTEAFF
TRBJ1-1 | . | . | TRBV19 | TGTGCCAGTAAGGATCCGGTCTTCACTGAAGCTTTCTTT | CASKDPVFTEAFF
TRBJ2-5 | . | . | TRBV28 | TGTGCCAGCAACCCCCACGGGGGCGAAGAGACCCAGTACTTC | CASNPHGGEETQYF
TRBJ1-1 | . | TRBD1 | TRBV2 | TGTGCCAGAAAAGGGGGCCAGGGGGCCCGGACTGAAGCTTTCTTT | CARKGGQGARTEAFF
TRBJ1-4 | . | TRBD1 | TRBV6-5 | TGTGCCAGCAGGGAGACAGGGGGCGATGAAAAACTGTTTTTT | CASRETGGDEKLFF
TRBJ2-5 | . | . | TRBV2 | TGTGCCAGCAGTGCCGAACAAGAGACCCAGTACTTC | CASSAEQETQYF
TRBJ2-7 | . | . | TRBV29-1 | TGCAGCGTGACTTACTTCATGAGCTCCTACGAGCAGTACTTC | CSVTYFMSSYEQYF
TRBJ2-7 | . | . | TRBV7-9 | TGTGCCAGCAGCTTAGCCCAGTCAGGCGAGCAGTACTTC | CASSLAQSGEQYF
TRBJ2-7 | once | TRBD1 | TRBV5-4 | TGTGCCAGCAGTCATAAACAGGGGATCGAGCAGTACTTC | CASSHKQGIEQYF
TRBJ2-1 | . | . | TRBV5-1 | TGCGCCAGCAAGAAAGGCGGTGAGCAGTTCTTC | CASKKGGEQFF
TRBJ2-2 | . | . | TRBV6-5 | TGTGCCACCACGTTAGGGTCTCCCGGGAAGCTGTTTTTT | CATTLGSPGKLFF
TRBJ2-3 | once | . | TRBV5-4 | TGTGCCAGCAGCTTATATACACTGGTAGATACGCAGTATTTT | CASSLYTLVDTQYF
TRBJ2-7 | . | . | TRBV19 | TGTGCCAGTAGTATCAACCAGGGGACCTACGAGCAGTACTTC | CASSINQGTYEQYF
TRBJ2-2 | . | . | TRBV7-2 | TGTGCCAGCAGCTTAGTAGAAACCGGGGAGCTGTTTTTT | CASSLVETGELFF
TRBJ2-3 | . | . | TRBV7-2 | TGTGCCAGCAGCTTAGTGTCCGGAGATACGCAGTATTTT | CASSLVSGDTQYF
TRBJ2-1 | . | . | TRBV5-4 | TGTGCCAGCAGCCGCCCAGGGGTCAGCTCCTACAATGAGCAGTTCTTC | CASSRPGVSSYNEQFF
TRBJ2-7 | . | TRBD2 | TRBV11-2 | TGTGCCAGCATAGAGGGACTAGCGTCATCCGAGCAGTACTTC | CASIEGLASSEQYF
TRBJ2-1 | . | TRBD2 | TRBV11-2 | TGTGCCAGCAGAACGGCGGGAGGCAATGAGCAGTTCTTC | CASRTAGGNEQFF
TRBJ2-1 | . | . | TRBV29-1 | TGCAGCGTTGCCCAGGTCTCCGGTGGCAATGAGCAGTTCTTC | CSVAQVSGGNEQFF
TRBJ2-7 | . | . | TRBV18 | TGTGCCAGCTCACCAACCAATGGGGACTACGAGCAGTACTTC | CASSPTNGDYEQYF
TRBJ2-5 | once | . | TRBV18 | TGTGCCAGTTCGGGTTTAGACCAAGAGACCCAGTACTTC | CASSGLDQETQYF
TRBJ2-2 | once | . | TRBV5-1 | TGCGCCAGCAGCTTAACCGGGACCTTGAACACCGGGGAGCTGTTTTTT | CASSLTGTLNTGELFF
TRBJ2-7 | . | TRBD2 | TRBV4-3 | TGCGCCAGCAGTCTAGCACTCGGACTAGCGGATCCCTACGAGCAGTACTTC | CASSLALGLADPYEQYF
TRBJ2-5 | . | TRBD2 | TRBV11-3 | TGTGCCAGCGGGCGGGGGCAAGAGACCCAGTACTTC | CASGRGQETQYF
TRBJ1-5 | . | . | TRBV28 | TGTGCCAGCAGTTTGCTCGAGGGGCTCAGCAATCAGCCCCAGCATTTT | CASSLLEGLSNQPQHF
TRBJ2-1 | once | . | TRBV18 | TGTGCCAGCTCACCAACCACTTTAAGCGGCTCCTACAATGAGCAGTTCTTC | CASSPTTLSGSYNEQFF
TRBJ2-7 | . | . | TRBV10-3 | TGTGCCATCGGCCTGGTTGGTTCCTCGTACGAGCAGTACTTC | CAIGLVGSSYEQYF
TRBJ2-1 | . | TRBD1 | TRBV7-2 | TGTGCCAGCAGCCGTGACAGGGCCTCCTACAATGAGCAGTTCTTC | CASSRDRASYNEQFF
TRBJ2-7 | . | TRBD1 | TRBV5-1 | TGCGCCAGCAGCACGGGACAGAGGATTAGCTCCTACGAGCAGTACTTC | CASSTGQRISSYEQYF
TRBJ2-2 | . | TRBD2 | TRBV7-2 | TGTGCCAGCAGCTGGACTAGCGGAGTGGAACGTGGGAGCGGGGAGCTGTTTTTT | CASSWTSGVERGSGELFF
TRBJ2-2 | . | . | TRBV18 | TGTGCCAGCTCACCTACCAACGCCCACACCGGGGAGCTGTTTTTT | CASSPTNAHTGELFF
TRBJ2-2 | . | . | TRBV14 | TGTGCCAGCAGCCGCGACTATAGAGGGGGAGAGGAGCTGTTTTTT | CASSRDYRGGEELFF
TRBJ1-1 | . | TRBD1 | TRBV6-6 | TGTGCCAGCAGATCCGGGACAGACATTGAAGCTTTCTTT | CASRSGTDIEAFF
TRBJ2-1 | . | TRBD1 | TRBV5-1 | TGCGCCAGCAGCTCAGTGGGACAGGGGTACAATGAGCAGTTCTTC | CASSSVGQGYNEQFF
TRBJ2-5 | . | . | TRBV27 | TGTGCCAGCAGTTCCATCGACAGACAAGAGACCCAGTACTTC | CASSSIDRQETQYF
TRBJ2-7 | . | TRBD2 | TRBV7-6 | TGTGCCAGCAGCTTAGTTGCTAGCGGGAGGAACTCCTACGAGCAGTACTTC | CASSLVASGRNSYEQYF
TRBJ2-7 | . | TRBD1 | TRBV5-1 | TGCGCCAGCAAATCCGGGACAGGGGCGGGCGAGCAGTACTTC | CASKSGTGAGEQYF
TRBJ1-3 | . | . | TRBV2 | TGTGCCAGCAGTGATTCGAGACCTGGAAACACCATATATTTT | CASSDSRPGNTIYF
TRBJ2-1 | . | TRBD2 | TRBV6-1 | TGTGCCAGCAGTGAACGTCTCCTAGCGGGAGAATTTGAGCAGTTCTTC | CASSERLLAGEFEQFF
TRBJ2-5 | once | . | TRBV5-1 | TGCGCCAGCAGCGGGGGGTCTTTGTACCAAGAGACCCAGTACTTC | CASSGGSLYQETQYF
TRBJ2-7 | . | . | TRBV7-2 | TGTGCCAGCAGCCCGGACAGCTACTACGATCAGTACTTC | CASSPDSYYDQYF
TRBJ2-1 | . | . | TRBV5-1 | TGCGCCAGCAAGCAGGGCCTCTCCTACAATGAGCAGTTCTTC | CASKQGLSYNEQFF
TRBJ2-1 | . | TRBD2 | TRBV7-7 | TGTGCCAGCAGCCCTAGCGGGGCTTACAATGAGCAGTTCTTC | CASSPSGAYNEQFF
TRBJ2-7 | . | TRBD2 | TRBV6-4 | TGTGCCAGCAGTGACTCGCGGCTAGCGGGAGGTGCCTACGAGCAGTACTTC | CASSDSRLAGGAYEQYF
TRBJ2-2 | . | TRBD2 | TRBV19 | TGTGCCAGTAGAAGCTTAGCGGGAGGGCCCATCGGGGAGCTGTTTTTT | CASRSLAGGPIGELFF